The 29 T cell receptor beta chains in this list originate from one sample, sequenced in a study of cytomegalovirus exposure and HLA in healthy donors. The PCR was carried out with 60 Vbeta primers and 13 Jbeta primers. Here immunoSEQ multiplex PCR was the method, and the copy in TCRdb shows in-frame clones only, minus some. This sample has roughly 160,000 clones, with roughly 77% found just once. Sequenced input: PBMCs. These TCRs come from a woman aged 40 to 55 in good health and CMV-seropositive.

The genes are TRBV7-9 and TRBJ2-3, with TRBD2 as a possible D gene (5 bases). Trimming removed 2 bases from V and 4 bases from J, with 16 bases in between. CDR1 SEHNR and CDR2 FQNEAQ come from the germline V gene (reference sequence). The CDR3 has 16 amino acids. The CDR3 protein is CASSLRTAGAADTQYF. Here the CDR3 DNA reads TGTGCCAGCAGCTTAAGGACTGCCGGAGCGGCAGATACGCAGTATTTT.

V gene TRBV27 combines with J gene TRBJ1-2; D perhaps matches TRBD1 (6 bases). The CDR3 extends over 15 amino acids. Looked up from germline, CDR1 is MNHEY and CDR2 is SMNVEV (reference sequence). The ends were cut back, 6 bases at V and 0 bases at J, with 14 bases in the middle. The CDR3 reads CASSGRTDPNYGYTF. In DNA form, the CDR3 reads TGTGCCAGCAGCGGCAGGACAGACCCTAACTATGGCTACACCTTC.

The genes are TRBV28 and TRBJ1-2, with D possibly being TRBD1 (6 bases). Germline V gives CDR1 MDHEN, CDR2 SYDVKM. The V and J ends lost 4 bases and 4 bases respectively, with 19 bases between them. The CDR3 length is 16 residues. CDR3 DNA sequence: TGTGCCAGCAGTTCTGATGGGGCGGGGGCCCCCTATGGCTACACCTTC. This codes for CASSSDGAGAPYGYTF.

The chain employs TRBV7-2 and TRBJ2-2; TRBD2 agrees at 9 bases. The CDR3 has 15 residues. With 5 bases clipped from V and 1 base from J, the junction kept 2 bases outside the gene matches. Germline V lookup: CDR1 SGHTA, CDR2 FQGNSA. The CDR3 loop reads CASSGSGRNTGELFF. CDR3 bases: TGTGCCAGCAGCGGTAGCGGGAGGAACACCGGGGAGCTGTTTTTT.

The CDR3: CASSQASSGAYHEQYF. The CDR3 DNA reads TGTGCCAGCAGCCAAGCTTCCAGCGGGGCTTACCACGAGCAGTACTTC. The rearrangement joins TRBV4-2 to TRBJ2-7; TRBD2 matches at 7 bases. This CDR3 spans 16 amino acids. Germline loops: CDR1 LGHNA, CDR2 YNFKEQ. Trimming cost V 1 base and J 5 bases; bases outside gene matches: 11.

For this clone: Different DNA sequences within this sample yield the same CDR3. The chain uses TRBV29-1 and TRBJ2-1, with TRBD2 matching 7 bases. Per germline, CDR1 SQVTM and CDR2 ANQGSEA. The CDR3 is 14 residues long. The V and J ends lost 3 bases and 0 bases, in that order; junction bases with no gene match: 2. The CDR3 is CSVEGGSSYNEQFF. The CDR3 DNA reads TGCAGCGTTGAGGGCGGGAGCTCCTACAATGAGCAGTTCTTC.

The chain uses TRBV6-5 and TRBJ1-2; TRBD1 is a possible D gene (5 bases). Trimming removed 5 bases at V and 8 bases at J, with 15 bases between. The CDR3 totals 13 residues. Germline CDR1 MNHEY, CDR2 SVGAGI. Here the CDR3 DNA reads TGTGCCAGCAGTCCGACGGAGACAGCCGGCTACACCTTC. Protein: CASSPTETAGYTF.

The chain employs TRBV9 and TRBJ2-5, with a tentative D call TRBD1 (5 bases). This CDR3 contains 15 residues. CDR1 SGDLS and CDR2 YYNGEE come from the germline V gene. Trimming removed 0 bases at V and 5 bases at J, with 14 bases between. The CDR3 DNA follows: TGTGCCAGCAGCGTAGAGGGTCTACAGGAGGAGACCCAGTACTTC. Translated: CASSVEGLQEETQYF.

The V gene is TRBV4-1, the J gene TRBJ2-1; unclear D gene. Trimming shortened V by 4 bases and J by 6 bases, and 16 bases separated the two germline ends. This CDR3 contains 15 residues. Germline CDR1 and CDR2: MGHRA and YSYEKL. CDR3 sequence (DNA): TGCGCCAGCAGCCCCGAGGCATTCCCATTCAATGAGCAGTTCTTC. Translated: CASSPEAFPFNEQFF.

This chain links TRBV29-1 with TRBJ2-5, with 10 bases fitting TRBD2. CDR3 length: 18 amino acids. V lost 0 bases, J lost 5 bases, and 15 bases stayed unmatched. The V gene's germline CDR1 is SQVTM and CDR2 ANQGSEA. In DNA form, the CDR3 reads TGCAGCGTTGAAGATCCGCTAGAGCGGGAGGGCTCTATCGAGACCCAGTACTTC. Encoded protein: CSVEDPLEREGSIETQYF. The full variable domain, its missing parts supplied by reference TRBV29-1 and TRBJ2-5, is SAVISQKPSRDICQRGTSLTIQCQVDSQVTMMFWYRQQPGQSLTLIATANQGSEATYESGFVIDKFPISRPNLTFSTLTVSNMSPEDSSIYLCSVEDPLEREGSIETQYFGPGTRLLVL.

This rearrangement joins TRBV15 to TRBJ2-4; possibly TRBD2 for D (5 bases). V was clipped by 0 bases and J by 7 bases, with 13 bases between them. Germline values: CDR1 LNHNV, CDR2 YYDKDF (reference sequence). This CDR3 has 15 amino acids. The CDR3 sequence: CATSRDPGEGNIQYF. CDR3 bases: TGTGCCACCAGCAGAGATCCCGGGGAAGGGAACATTCAGTACTTC.

This clone was seen a handful of times. The gene calls are TRBV4-2 and TRBJ2-5; 7 bases are a match to TRBD1. After removal of 2 bases from V and 2 bases from J, the junction contained 5 bases not matched to a gene. Germline V gene lookup returns CDR1 LGHNA and CDR2 YNFKEQ. This CDR3 is built from 15 residues. The CDR3 DNA is TGTGCCAGCAGCCAACCCGGGACAGATCAAGAGACCCAGTACTTC. Translating it yields CASSQPGTDQETQYF.

This chain connects TRBV11-2 to TRBJ2-2; unclear D gene. V was shortened by 4 bases and J by 7 bases, with 10 bases between the two germline ends. This CDR3 is 13 amino acids long. CDR1 is SGHAT and CDR2 is FQNNGV in the germline V gene. CDR3 nucleotides: TGTGCCAGCAGCTCCACTACCATCGGGGAGCTGTTTTTT. It translates to CASSSTTIGELFF.

V usage is TRBV5-1 and J usage is TRBJ2-1; possible D gene TRBD1, 5 bases. The germline CDR1 and CDR2 sequences are SGHRS and YFSETQ. The CDR3 spans 14 residues. The V end lost 4 bases, the J end lost 8 bases, and 16 bases lay between the germline ends. The CDR3, as DNA: TGCGCCAGCAGCACGCAGGGCCTATGGGATGAGCAGTTCTTC. It yields the protein CASSTQGLWDEQFF.

V gene TRBV28 combines with J gene TRBJ2-5, with D unclear. V was cut by 8 bases and J by 0 bases, with 16 bases left in between. The germline V gene has CDR1 MDHEN and CDR2 SYDVKM. The CDR3 extends over 15 amino acids. CDR3 protein: CASLDRRWDQETQYF. CDR3 coding DNA: TGTGCCAGCCTAGACCGACGGTGGGACCAAGAGACCCAGTACTTC.

The chain has TRBV7-2 and TRBJ2-5; 9 bases fit TRBD2. Germline V gene sequence: CDR1 SGHTA, CDR2 FQGNSA. After removal of 4 bases from V and 5 bases from J, the junction contained 14 bases not matched to a gene. The CDR3 has 17 amino acids. This chain's CDR3 is CASSSKLSGSGLETQYF. Here the CDR3 DNA reads TGTGCCAGCAGCTCTAAACTTAGCGGGAGTGGTTTGGAGACCCAGTACTTC.

The sample holds one count of this clone. J is TRBJ1-2 and V is TRBV28, with TRBD1 matching over 10 bases. The junction had 4 bases not matched to a gene; V was cut back by 5 bases and J by 4 bases. The length of the CDR3 is 14 residues. Germline assignment: CDR1 MDHEN and CDR2 SYDVKM. CDR3 sequence reads: CASSPGQGSYGYTF. The CDR3 nucleotides are TGTGCCAGCAGTCCGGGACAGGGGAGCTATGGCTACACCTTC.

In this sample, this clone turned up once. V usage is TRBV13 and J usage is TRBJ2-7; 8 bases line up with TRBD1. The CDR3 totals 15 residues. The V and J ends lost 5 bases and 2 bases, in that order; junction bases with no gene match: 8. Germline assignment: CDR1 PRHDT and CDR2 FYEKMQ (reference sequence). The CDR3 loop is CASSAGTGQTYEQYF. CDR3 nucleotide sequence: TGTGCCAGCAGCGCTGGGACAGGCCAGACCTACGAGCAGTACTTC.

V is TRBV9 and J is TRBJ1-2; tentatively, D is TRBD1 (5 bases). Trimming removed 3 bases from V and 4 bases from J, with 16 bases in between. This CDR3 spans 15 amino acids. CDR1 and CDR2 (germline): SGDLS, YYNGEE. CDR3 sequence: CASSEKGAQGYGYTF. CDR3 DNA sequence: TGTGCCAGCAGCGAGAAAGGGGCGCAGGGCTATGGCTACACCTTC.

The chain has TRBV5-1 and TRBJ2-7; 9 bases are a match to TRBD2. The V and J ends lost 1 base and 6 bases, in that order; junction bases with no gene match: 5. This CDR3 has 14 residues. In germline, CDR1 is SGHRS, CDR2 YFSETQ. CDR3 protein: CASSLSSGRSEQYF. CDR3 DNA: TGCGCCAGCAGCTTGAGTAGCGGGAGAAGCGAGCAGTACTTC.

CDR3 nucleotides: TGTGCCAGCAGTCCCCGGGACAGCTCTTTGGGGGGCTACACCTTC. As protein: CASSPRDSSLGGYTF. V gene TRBV27 combines with J gene TRBJ1-2; 7 positions agree with TRBD1. This CDR3 spans 15 amino acids. J lost 8 bases, V lost 5 bases, and 14 bases had no gene match. Germline V lookup: CDR1 MNHEY, CDR2 SMNVEV (reference sequence).

J is TRBJ1-5 and V is TRBV28; D not resolved. This CDR3 is built from 12 residues. Germline V gives CDR1 MDHEN, CDR2 SYDVKM. The ends were cut back, 3 bases at V and 3 bases at J, with 3 bases in the middle. The CDR3 here is CASSFNNQPQHF. Written as DNA, the CDR3 is TGTGCCAGCAGTTTTAACAATCAGCCCCAGCATTTT.

This clone was picked up a small number of times. The chain has TRBV7-2 and TRBJ2-3; TRBD2 aligns across 10 bases. J lost 5 bases, V lost 2 bases, and 7 bases had no gene match. The CDR3 is 16 residues long. Germline values: CDR1 SGHTA, CDR2 FQGNSA. CDR3 DNA: TGTGCCAGCAGCTTATCAGCGGGAGGGCCGGGAGATACGCAGTATTTT. Protein: CASSLSAGGPGDTQYF.

The V call is TRBV6-6, the J call TRBJ2-7; possibly TRBD2 for D (5 bases). Germline V CDR1 and CDR2: MNHNY, SVGAGI (reference sequence). The V gene lost 1 base and the J gene lost 6 bases, with 19 bases spanning the gap. This CDR3 contains 16 residues. CDR3 coding DNA: TGTGCCAGCAGTTACTATTTCGAAATCACCCGGGGCGAGCAGTACTTC. Amino acids: CASSYYFEITRGEQYF.

The chain uses TRBV9 and TRBJ1-5; D gene unclear. This CDR3 region has 15 residues. The V gene's germline CDR1 is SGDLS and CDR2 YYNGEE. The V end lost 0 bases, the J end lost 1 base, and 8 bases lay between the germline ends. CDR3 coding DNA: TGTGCCAGCAGCGTAGGACCGGGGAGCAATCAGCCCCAGCATTTT. This translates into CASSVGPGSNQPQHF.

CDR3 protein: CASSLADGLNAGYTF. CDR3 in DNA: TGTGCCAGCAGTTTAGCAGACGGACTTAACGCTGGCTACACCTTC. The chain recombines TRBV28 with TRBJ1-2; D is unclear. CDR3 size: 15 residues. The V end lost 2 bases, the J end lost 7 bases, and 17 bases lay between the germline ends. The V gene's germline CDR1 is MDHEN and CDR2 SYDVKM.

This clone was detected only once. This chain joins TRBV18 and TRBJ2-1, with 7 nucleotides matching TRBD2. The CDR3 has 15 amino acids. CDR1 is KGHSH, CDR2 LQKENI, per germline. Trimming removed 2 bases from V and 9 bases from J; junction bases left unmatched: 10. This chain's CDR3 is CASSPRGPTGGEQFF. Written as DNA, the CDR3 is TGTGCCAGCTCACCAAGAGGGCCAACGGGGGGTGAGCAGTTCTTC.

The chain has TRBV6-5 and TRBJ1-1; D ambiguous. Per the germline V gene, CDR1 is MNHEY and CDR2 is SVGAGI. This CDR3 region has 14 residues. V was shortened by 5 bases and J by 1 base, with 11 bases between the two germline ends. The CDR3 bases are TGTGCCAGCAGTAAGAACCGACAGAACACTGAAGCTTTCTTT. This sequence encodes CASSKNRQNTEAFF.

The chain has TRBV28 and TRBJ1-2, with 7 bases matching TRBD1. V lost 3 bases and J lost 3; bases outside the gene matches: 10. Germline CDR1 MDHEN, CDR2 SYDVKM. This CDR3 region has 16 residues. CDR3 residues: CASSLANLGGHYGYTF. DNA of the CDR3: TGTGCCAGCAGTTTGGCGAACTTAGGGGGCCACTATGGCTACACCTTC.